The 8 T cell receptor beta chains in this list originate from one sample, sequenced in a study of T cell changes during pregnancy in multiple sclerosis. Clones were read by immunoSEQ multiplex PCR, and TCRdb kept only the in-frame ones, dropping some. This sample has about 36,000 clones, with approximately 90% found just once. Specimen: CD8+ T cells from peripheral blood mononuclear cells, collected in the third trimester of pregnancy. These receptor sequences come from a female donor with multiple sclerosis, enrolled in a pregnancy study.

J is TRBJ1-5 and V is TRBV2; 9 bases fit TRBD1. Germline CDR1 reads SNHLY; CDR2 reads FYNNEI. V trimming: 6 bases; J trimming: 7 bases; junction bases outside the gene matches: 10. This CDR3 spans 15 amino acids. The DNA of the CDR3 is TGTGCCAGCAGCGGTGGGGACAGGGCTGGCCAGCCCCAGCATTTT. Its protein product is CASSGGDRAGQPQHF.

The chain has TRBV7-8 and TRBJ2-5, with 12 positions matching TRBD2. The length of the CDR3 is 19 residues. CDR1 is SGHVS and CDR2 is FQNEAQ in the germline V gene. Trimming at V came to 5 bases and at J to 0 bases, leaving 13 bases not matched to a gene. CDR3 nucleotide sequence: TGTGCCAGCAGCCCTCGACTAGCGGGGGCACCTAAATACCAAGAGACCCAGTACTTC. This encodes CASSPRLAGAPKYQETQYF. Combining the CDR3 with reference TRBV7-8 and TRBJ2-5 gives the whole variable domain GAGVSQSPRYKVAKRGQDVALRCDPISGHVSLFWYQQALGQGPEFLTYFQNEAQLDKSGLPSDRFFAERPEGSVSTLKIQRTQQEDSAVYLCASSPRLAGAPKYQETQYFGPGTRLLVL.

V and J are TRBV30 and TRBJ2-7, with 10 positions matching TRBD1. The CDR3 runs to 15 residues. The V gene end was trimmed by 6 bases and the J gene end by 0 bases; junction bases not matched to a gene: 8. Germline CDR1 and CDR2: GTSNPN and SVGIG (reference sequence). CDR3 residues: CACRDRGLRSYEQYF. DNA for the CDR3: TGTGCCTGCCGGGACAGGGGCCTCCGCTCCTACGAGCAGTACTTC.

The J gene is TRBJ1-6, the V gene TRBV19; 8 nucleotides match TRBD1. Trimming at V came to 6 bases and at J to 8 bases, leaving 9 bases not matched to a gene. The CDR3 runs 15 residues. The germline V gene has CDR1 LNHDA and CDR2 SQIVND (reference sequence). The CDR3 nucleotides are TGTGCCAGTAGAGACAGGGGTCCTTTATATTCACCCCTCCACTTT. This sequence encodes CASRDRGPLYSPLHF.

The CDR3 sequence: CASSPRQGWNTEAFF. For the CDR3, the DNA is TGTGCCAGCAGTCCAAGACAGGGGTGGAACACTGAAGCTTTCTTT. The V gene is TRBV27, the J gene TRBJ1-1; 8 nucleotides agree with TRBD1. The junction had 6 bases not matched to a gene; V was cut back by 5 bases and J by 1 base. Per germline, CDR1 MNHEY and CDR2 SMNVEV (reference sequence). The CDR3 is 15 residues long.

The chain employs TRBV7-9 and TRBJ1-3; 7 nucleotides line up with TRBD1. The CDR3 spans 15 residues. V lost 5 bases to trimming and J lost 1 base; unmatched junction nucleotides: 5. Germline CDR1 SEHNR, CDR2 FQNEAQ (reference sequence). CDR3 protein: CASSPQGSSGNTIYF. The CDR3 DNA is TGTGCCAGCAGCCCACAGGGGAGTTCTGGAAACACCATATATTTT. Supplemented by reference TRBV7-9 and TRBJ1-3, the full variable domain reads DTGVSQNPRHKITKRGQNVTFRCDPISEHNRLYWYRQTLGQGPEFLTYFQNEAQLEKSRLLSDRFSAERPKGSFSTLEIQRTEQGDSAMYLCASSPQGSSGNTIYFGEGSWLTVV.

This sequence joins TRBV28 and TRBJ2-7; D ambiguous. From germline, CDR1 is MDHEN and CDR2 SYDVKM. There are 15 residues in the CDR3. Trimming took 5 bases from V and 2 from J, leaving 16 bases between them. In DNA form, the CDR3 reads TGTGCCAGCAGTGGGTTACAGCCCCTGCCCTACGAGCAGTACTTC. Protein: CASSGLQPLPYEQYF.

This chain uses TRBV29-1 with TRBJ1-1; 7 bases map to TRBD1. The CDR3 runs to 12 residues. The J segment lost 5 bases and the V segment lost 6 bases, leaving 6 bases of the junction unmatched. Germline assignment: CDR1 SQVTM and CDR2 ANQGSEA. CDR3 nucleotide sequence: TGCAGCGTCGCGACAGGGTATACTGAAGCTTTCTTT. Its protein is CSVATGYTEAFF. Together with reference TRBV29-1 and TRBJ1-1, the CDR3 gives the full variable domain: SAVISQKPSRDICQRGTSLTIQCQVDSQVTMMFWYRQQPGQSLTLIATANQGSEATYESGFVIDKFPISRPNLTFSTLTVSNMSPEDSSIYLCSVATGYTEAFFGQGTRLTVV.